This T cell receptor (beta chain) was sequenced for a study of blood T cell repertoires in COVID-19. Turning to the study itself: Material from acute and convalescent COVID-19 was sourced from the United States, Italy and Spain. Nucleic acid was either cDNA or gDNA, and it came from T cells, B-cell-depleted T cells, or PBMCs.

The CDR3 totals 15 residues. Looked up from germline, CDR1 is LNHDA and CDR2 is SQIVND (reference sequence). The V gene end was trimmed by 2 bases and the J gene end by 6 bases; junction bases not matched to a gene: 2. Original analysis: Nucleated cell counts were estimated from reference gene primer amplification. This table comes from immunoSEQ multiplex PCR, and its TCRdb copy is limited to in-frame clones, with some not included. V, J and clone size were drawn from that table, and D and trimming were deduced from the DNA. The sample carries 650,000 to 800,000 clones, about 90% recorded once. This chain uses TRBV19 with TRBJ1-6; 9 bases are a match to TRBD1. Sequencing used peripheral blood. This TCR was sampled from a woman aged 18-30 years with acute or convalescent COVID-19. As DNA, the CDR3 is TGTGCCAGTAGTATAACGGGACAGGGTAATTCACCCCTCCACTTT. This sequence encodes CASSITGQGNSPLHF.